This TCR beta chain comes out of a study of immune cell composition in non-small cell lung cancer (dated by TCRdb to 2015 to 2018). General notes on the study: Histologic subtype, mainly lung adenocarcinoma or squamous cell carcinoma, was assigned on the basis of H&E together with p63, CK5, Napsin A and TTF-1 immunohistochemistry. Supplementary cohort #1 consisted of roughly 9 lung adenocarcinoma cases with paired tumour/lung TCR-beta sequencing and with TIL populations generated to assess tumour reactivity. A handful of tumour specimens that had TCR-beta data belonged to rare histological subtypes and were left out of the subtype comparisons. TCR-beta sequencing (Adaptive Biotechnologies) was performed on 34 paired NSCLC tumour and non-adjacent lung specimens plus 26 tumour-only specimens.

A two-step multiplex PCR was used to amplify TCR-beta CDR3 regions from genomic DNA, and Illumina-compatible adaptors were added in the second step. As a commercial immunoSEQ service, TCR-beta immunosequencing was carried out on an Illumina platform. The paper's data handling went like this. Repertoires were described by productive clonality and by Top 10 Clones, which is the percentage of T-cell templates coming from the ten most frequent sequences. Values of productive clonality ranged from 0 to 1, with a monoclonal population indicated by a value of 1. Tumour-associated clones, identified using log10 scatter plots, were defined as sequences that made up at least 0.1% of tumour T-cell templates and were not found in the matched non-adjacent lung. Student's t-tests were used for two-group comparisons, ANOVA for comparisons across stages, and linear regression for relationships, with analyses done in GraphPad Prism7 and R. Drawn from immuneACCESS, this table holds only the in-frame rearrangements with V and J called that TCRdb kept. Clones are partly lost; checked studies trace under half to an unresolved V gene and leave the rest unexplained. Clonal size and the V and J genes are those of that table, whereas D and trimming came from the DNA. In this sample the table shows about 3,400 clones, roughly 84% of which occur a single time. Together, the top ten hold around 13% of the sample.

Concerning this clone itself: Its antigen is unknown. It has no much larger one-base neighbor in the sample; base qualities were not kept.

Normal lung samples came from the same patient and consisted of non-adjacent lung tissue collected as far from the tumour as possible, at a distance of at least 3 cm. Frozen aliquots of unsorted single-cell suspensions were used for genomic DNA extraction with the QIAamp DNA kit. Tissues were received within 2 hours of resection and were immediately processed into single-cell suspensions. Tissue was mechanically dissociated and enzymatically digested with DNase I, collagenase I and hyaluronidase for approximately 32 minutes at 37 °C, then filtered and RBC-lysed. Relative to germline, V is missing 6 bases and J is missing 4 bases, with 9 bases of the junction outside any gene match. For CDR1 and CDR2, the germline V gene lists SGDLS and YYNGEE. From the cysteine up to the phenylalanine, the CDR3 has a length of 16 residues. Here the CDR3 DNA is all that survives: 48 bases in frame from base 1. Overall results and qualifications from the work: Tumour-associated clones >0.5% occurred in nearly half of NSCLC cases: under 40% of adenocarcinomas versus around 79% of squamous carcinomas. In fewer than twelve adenocarcinoma cases, a strong correlation was found between maximal tumour-associated clone frequency and TIL tumour reactivity, whereas no such correlation was found between overall clonality and TIL tumour reactivity. Smoking pack-years did not significantly correlate with tumour TCR-beta clonality. The reactivity cohort contained only ten to eleven cases, and the tumour-reactive clones were not shown to have sequences in common with the dominant in vivo tumour-associated clones.

The sequenced sample was non-adjacent lung tissue. This TCR came from a human donor with non-small cell lung cancer. The receptor chain draws on TRBV9 and TRBJ2-3, with 12 bases aligning to TRBD1. The CDR3 reads as follows: CASKEGTGGAPDTQYF. The bases are TGTGCCAGCAAGGAGGGGACAGGGGGCGCCCCAGATACGCAGTATTTT. The variable domain in full, with residues beyond the CDR3 obtained from the reference TRBV9 and TRBJ2-3 genes, is DSGVTQTPKHLITATGQRVTLRCSPRSGDLSVYWYQQSLDQGLQFLIQYYNGEERAKGNILERFSAQQFPDLHSELNLSSLELGDSALYFCASKEGTGGAPDTQYFGPGTRLTVL.